These 18 T cell receptor beta chains came from one sample sequenced in a study of blood T cell repertoires in COVID-19. Data came from immunoSEQ multiplex PCR; TCRdb stores just in-frame clones and leaves some out. Of some 300,000 clones listed, 90% were seen once; the top ten hold under 1.1%. The sample was peripheral blood. The receptors were sampled from a woman between 35 and 50 years old with COVID-19, enrolled during active disease.

The chain uses TRBV29-1 and TRBJ2-3; 7 bases fit TRBD2. With 7 bases clipped from V and 5 bases from J, the junction kept 9 bases outside the gene matches. Germline V gene lookup returns CDR1 SQVTM and CDR2 ANQGSEA. CDR3 length equals 13 residues. CDR3 nucleotides: TGCAGCGCTGACCGGGGGGAGGTAGATACGCAGTATTTT. Amino acids: CSADRGEVDTQYF.

The chain joins TRBV3-1 (or the pseudogene TRBV3-2) to TRBJ2-7, with 7 bases fitting TRBD1. The trim removed 6 bases at V and 0 bases at J, leaving 8 bases unmatched. The CDR3 has 15 amino acids. CDR1 is LGHDT and CDR2 is YNNKEL in the germline V gene (reference sequence). The CDR3: CASRATNRGSYEQYF. The CDR3 DNA reads as TGTGCCAGCAGGGCAACGAACAGGGGCTCCTACGAGCAGTACTTC.

The V call is TRBV20-1, the J call TRBJ2-3, with 12 bases lining up with TRBD2. The CDR3 has 15 residues. Trimming cost V 3 bases and J 8 bases; bases outside gene matches: 9. Germline V lookup: CDR1 DFQATT, CDR2 SNEGSKA (reference sequence). In DNA form, the CDR3 reads TGCAGTGCTAGTCCCCCTAGCGGGGGGGCCGGTACGCAGTATTTT. Its translation is CSASPPSGGAGTQYF.

The chain carries TRBV6-6 and TRBJ2-4, with a weak D call TRBD2 (6 bases). Per germline, CDR1 MNHNY and CDR2 SVGAGI (reference sequence). Trimming stripped 0 bases from V and 5 bases from J, with 11 bases between. There are 15 residues in the CDR3. The CDR3 spells CASSYSGGTENIQYF. The CDR3 DNA follows: TGTGCCAGCAGTTACTCGGGGGGAACTGAAAACATTCAGTACTTC.

V is TRBV7-3 and J is TRBJ2-3; D is unclear. The V end was cut by 1 base, the J end by 0 bases, with 8 bases between. This CDR3 is 15 amino acids long. The germline V gene encodes CDR1 SGHTA and CDR2 FQGTGA. CDR3 nucleotides: TGTGCCAGCAGCTTAAACGGTGCTAGCACAGATACGCAGTATTTT. Its translation: CASSLNGASTDTQYF.

The genes are TRBV25-1 and TRBJ1-5, with TRBD1 as a possible D gene (5 bases). The CDR3 extends over 15 amino acids. V dropped 2 bases and J dropped 5 bases, with 13 bases sitting between them. Germline lookup yields CDR1 MGHDK and CDR2 SYGVNS. CDR3 bases: TGTGCCAGCAGTGAAAGCGGGGCGAGAGATCAGCCCCAGCATTTT. It yields the protein CASSESGARDQPQHF.

V gene TRBV5-1 combines with J gene TRBJ2-2; TRBD2 agrees at 13 bases. The CDR3 length is 17 residues. CDR1 is SGHRS and CDR2 is YFSETQ in the germline V gene. The J segment lost 6 bases and the V segment lost 1 base, leaving 6 bases of the junction unmatched. The CDR3 reads CASSLRLTSGGSGELFF. In nucleotides, the CDR3 is TGCGCCAGCAGCTTGAGGCTGACTAGCGGGGGGTCCGGGGAGCTGTTTTTT.

The genes are TRBV13 and TRBJ2-3, with TRBD2 identical over 7 bases. Germline V gene sequence: CDR1 PRHDT, CDR2 FYEKMQ (reference sequence). J gave up 5 bases and V 5 bases, and 13 bases lay outside the gene matches. The length of the CDR3 is 16 residues. The CDR3 DNA follows: TGTGCCAGCAGCCCTCTCTTCGGGAGCGGGGAAGATACGCAGTATTTT. This gives the protein CASSPLFGSGEDTQYF. The complete variable domain, with remaining parts taken from reference TRBV13 and TRBJ2-3, reads AAGVIQSPRHLIKEKRETATLKCYPIPRHDTVYWYQQGPGQDPQFLISFYEKMQSDKGSIPDRFSAQQFSDYHSELNMSSLELGDSALYFCASSPLFGSGEDTQYFGPGTRLTVL.

This clone was seen once. This chain joins TRBV6-5 and TRBJ2-1; no reliable D call. This CDR3 is built from 13 residues. The V gene lost 6 bases and the J gene lost 0 bases, with 6 bases spanning the gap. Germline CDR1 is MNHEY and CDR2 is SVGAGI. CDR3 in DNA: TGTGCCAGCAGCCTAAGCTCCTACAATGAGCAGTTCTTC. Its translation is CASSLSSYNEQFF.

A word on this clone: This sample also contains other DNA sequences that code for the same CDR3. The rearrangement links TRBV19 to TRBJ2-2; a weak D match, TRBD1 (5 bases). The length of the CDR3 is 14 residues. CDR1 is LNHDA and CDR2 is SQIVND in the germline V gene (reference sequence). Trimming took 2 bases from V and 7 from J, leaving 11 bases between them. CDR3 bases: TGTGCCAGTAGTATACAGGGTACTGGCGGGGAGCTGTTTTTT. Translating it yields CASSIQGTGGELFF.

This sequence joins TRBV2 and TRBJ1-2; TRBD1 is a possible D gene (5 bases). The V gene's germline CDR1 is SNHLY and CDR2 FYNNEI. V dropped 2 bases and J dropped 8 bases, with 18 bases sitting between them. CDR3 length: 15 residues. CDR3: CASSETRGVRGGYTF. The CDR3 DNA follows: TGTGCCAGCAGTGAAACTCGGGGGGTTCGGGGAGGCTACACCTTC.

This clone was counted once. This chain uses TRBV7-9 with TRBJ2-1; TRBD1 matches 8 bases. The CDR3 covers 14 residues. Unmatched junction bases numbered 8, after V lost 4 bases and J lost 9 bases. The germline CDR1 and CDR2 sequences are SEHNR and FQNEAQ (reference sequence). The CDR3 DNA reads TGTGCCAGCAGCTCACCGACAGGGGTCGGTGAGCAGTTCTTC. It yields the protein CASSSPTGVGEQFF.

The gene calls are TRBV28 and TRBJ1-5; maybe TRBD1 (5 bases). The length of the CDR3 is 13 residues. CDR1 is MDHEN and CDR2 is SYDVKM in the germline V gene. V was pared by 6 bases and J by 3 bases, with 9 bases between. The DNA of the CDR3 is TGTGCCAGCAGCTGGGGCCTCAATCAGCCCCAGCATTTT. Translation: CASSWGLNQPQHF. Looking up the rest from reference TRBV28 and TRBJ1-5 gives the full variable domain: DVKVTQSSRYLVKRTGEKVFLECVQDMDHENMFWYRQDPGLGLRLIYFSYDVKMKEKGDIPEGYSVSREKKERFSLILESASTNQTSMYLCASSWGLNQPQHFGDGTRLSIL.

This clone has only a few counts. The chain has TRBV11-2 and TRBJ2-7; D might be TRBD2 (5 bases). Trimming took 7 bases from V and 0 from J, leaving 13 bases between them. CDR3 length equals 14 residues. Germline V gene data show CDR1 as SGHAT and CDR2 as FQNNGV. Written as DNA, the CDR3 is TGTGCCAGCACCCCCGCGGGTCTCTCCTACGAGCAGTACTTC. Encoded protein: CASTPAGLSYEQYF.

The rearrangement joins TRBV30 to TRBJ1-3; D perhaps matches TRBD1 (6 bases). Germline V gene data show CDR1 as GTSNPN and CDR2 as SVGIG (reference sequence). Trimming shortened V by 0 bases and J by 4 bases, and 13 bases separated the two germline ends. CDR3 size: 15 residues. The CDR3 coding sequence is TGTGCCTGGAGTGTGAGCGCGGGGGCGGGAAACACCATATATTTT. This codes for CAWSVSAGAGNTIYF.

This chain joins TRBV12-3 or TRBV12-4 and TRBJ1-2; D uncertain. The CDR3 is 12 residues long. Trimming took 5 bases from V and 8 from J, leaving 12 bases between them. Here the CDR3 reads CASSATRIGYTF. Here the CDR3 DNA reads TGTGCCAGCAGTGCGACAAGGATAGGCTACACCTTC.

The CDR3 loop reads CASSLVTGPNEKLFF. DNA for the CDR3: TGTGCCAGCAGCTTAGTCACAGGACCGAATGAAAAACTGTTTTTT. V usage is TRBV11-2 and J usage is TRBJ1-4; weak D call: TRBD1 (5 bases). V shed 1 base and J shed 5 bases, with 11 bases lying between them. The length of the CDR3 is 15 residues. CDR1 SGHAT and CDR2 FQNNGV come from the germline V gene.

This chain links TRBV7-9 with TRBJ2-2; a possible D gene is TRBD2 (6 bases). The CDR3 is made up of 11 amino acids. Germline V lookup: CDR1 SEHNR, CDR2 FQNEAQ (reference sequence). V lost 11 bases, J lost 4 bases, and 8 bases lay in between. The CDR3 protein is CAAGRTGELFF. CDR3 DNA sequence: TGTGCCGCGGGGCGCACCGGGGAGCTGTTTTTT.